Below are 19 T cell receptor beta chains sequenced from a single sample in a study of cytomegalovirus exposure and HLA in healthy donors. The PCR had 60 Vbeta and 13 Jbeta primers. TCRdb keeps only in-frame clones here, not all; method: immunoSEQ multiplex PCR. The sample contains under 150,000 clones, about 80% of which appear only once. The specimen was PBMCs. Every receptor here comes from a man over 45 in good health and CMV-seronegative.

This chain joins TRBV6-1 and TRBJ1-5; D gene unclear. The V end lost 2 bases, the J end lost 4 bases, and 6 bases lay between the germline ends. There are 13 residues in the CDR3. Germline-derived CDR1 and CDR2 are MNHNS and SASEGT. CDR3 amino acids: CASSEFENQPQHF. The CDR3 DNA reads as TGTGCCAGCAGTGAATTTGAGAATCAGCCCCAGCATTTT.

V is TRBV9 and J is TRBJ2-7; 9 bases fit TRBD2. This CDR3 is 16 amino acids long. V lost 0 bases, J lost 0 bases, and 4 bases stayed unmatched. The germline V gene encodes CDR1 SGDLS and CDR2 YYNGEE. The CDR3 bases are TGTGCCAGCAGCGTAGAGGGGACTAGCTACTCCTACGAGCAGTACTTC. Translation gives CASSVEGTSYSYEQYF.

The genes are TRBV23-1 and TRBJ2-7, with 12 bases matching TRBD1. TRBV23-1 qualifies as an ORF whose function is uncertain. CDR3 size: 14 residues. Trimming cost V 7 bases and J 7 bases; bases outside gene matches: 8. The CDR3 nucleotides read TGCGCCAGCAATGGGGGACAGGGGGCTCGGGAGCAGTACTTC. Translating gives CASNGGQGAREQYF.

The V gene is TRBV2, the J gene TRBJ1-5; a weak D match, TRBD1 (6 bases). The germline gives CDR1 SNHLY, CDR2 FYNNEI. Trimming shortened V by 6 bases and J by 5 bases, and 8 bases separated the two germline ends. The CDR3 is 12 residues long. As DNA, the CDR3 is TGTGCCAGCAGGACAGGCGATCAGCCCCAGCATTTT. Its protein product is CASRTGDQPQHF.

The chain carries TRBV5-1 and TRBJ2-5; 8 nucleotides agree with TRBD2. Germline V gene sequence: CDR1 SGHRS, CDR2 YFSETQ. The CDR3 length is 17 residues. V was clipped by 3 bases and J by 5 bases; unmatched bases: 15. For the CDR3, the DNA is TGCGCCAGCAGCTCCTCCTCGACTGCTTCGGGGGGGGAGACCCAGTACTTC. Amino acids: CASSSSSTASGGETQYF.

V is TRBV6-6 and J is TRBJ2-1; 11 bases map to TRBD1. V trimming: 4 bases; J trimming: 8 bases; junction bases outside the gene matches: 7. CDR1 MNHNY and CDR2 SVGAGI come from the germline V gene (reference sequence). This CDR3 contains 15 residues. This CDR3 is CASSSNGGQGDEQFF. CDR3 sequence (DNA): TGTGCCAGCAGTTCAAACGGGGGACAGGGGGATGAGCAGTTCTTC.

The CDR3 loop is CASSIGQASTEAFF. The CDR3 DNA sequence: TGTGCCAGTAGTATAGGGCAGGCGAGCACTGAAGCTTTCTTT. The chain couples TRBV19 to TRBJ1-1; D unresolved. This CDR3 is built from 14 residues. From germline, CDR1 is LNHDA and CDR2 SQIVND (reference sequence). The V gene lost 1 base and the J gene lost 4 bases, with 10 bases spanning the gap.

The chain is built from TRBV4-1 and TRBJ1-6; 8 bases fit TRBD1. Losses at the gene ends were 1 base for V and 6 bases for J; bases not matched to a gene: 8. Germline V gene sequence: CDR1 MGHRA, CDR2 YSYEKL. The CDR3 runs 17 residues. The DNA for the CDR3 is TGCGCCAGCAGCCAAGCCATCCCGGGACAGGTTAATTCACCCCTCCACTTT. Its translation: CASSQAIPGQVNSPLHF.

The chain joins TRBV7-2 to TRBJ2-5; weak D call: TRBD1 (5 bases). V dropped 5 bases and J dropped 4 bases, with 8 bases sitting between them. CDR1 is SGHTA, CDR2 FQGNSA, per germline. The CDR3 runs 12 residues. CDR3 coding DNA: TGTGCCAGCAGCCTTCAGGGAGAGACCCAGTACTTC. Encoded protein: CASSLQGETQYF.

This clone was counted a single time. CDR3 nucleotides: TGTGCCAGCCGACGACTAGCGGGAGGGAACGAGCAGTACTTC. It specifies CASRRLAGGNEQYF. The J gene is TRBJ2-7, the V gene TRBV28; TRBD2 agrees at 14 bases. The CDR3 has 14 residues. Germline V lookup: CDR1 MDHEN, CDR2 SYDVKM. Unmatched junction bases numbered 5, after V lost 8 bases and J lost 5 bases.

The DNA for the CDR3 is TGTGCCAGCAGTCGCGGACTAGCGGAGACCTACGAGCAGTACTTC. Encoded protein: CASSRGLAETYEQYF. The J gene is TRBJ2-7, the V gene TRBV6-5; 10 positions match TRBD2. Germline V lookup: CDR1 MNHEY, CDR2 SVGAGI. The CDR3 is made up of 15 amino acids. V lost 5 bases, J lost 2 bases, and 6 bases stayed unmatched.

The chain recombines TRBV5-1 with TRBJ1-1; TRBD1 matches at 9 bases. CDR1 and CDR2 (germline): SGHRS, YFSETQ. Trimming cost V 0 bases and J 3 bases; bases outside gene matches: 6. The CDR3 sequence is 16 residues long. CDR3 in DNA: TGCGCCAGCAGCTTGGCCGGGACAGGGAGGGACACTGAAGCTTTCTTT. This sequence encodes CASSLAGTGRDTEAFF.

The chain combines TRBV10-3 with TRBJ2-1; 15 nucleotides agree with TRBD2. The CDR3 spans 16 residues. Germline CDR1 is ENHRY and CDR2 is SYGVKD. J was trimmed by 9 bases and V by 3 bases; bases with no gene match: 6. CDR3 residues: CAISDPGLAGGGEQFF. The CDR3 DNA reads as TGTGCCATCAGTGACCCGGGACTAGCGGGAGGAGGTGAGCAGTTCTTC.

The V gene is TRBV18, the J gene TRBJ2-3, with 12 bases aligning to TRBD1. The ends lost 3 bases at V and 2 bases at J; junction bases unmatched: 3. Per germline, CDR1 KGHSH and CDR2 LQKENI. The CDR3 length is 16 residues. CDR3 residues: CASSPSGQGATDTQYF. The CDR3 DNA reads as TGTGCCAGCTCACCTTCGGGACAGGGGGCCACAGATACGCAGTATTTT.

This CDR3 reads CASSRGLAGTYEQYF. The CDR3, as DNA: TGCGCCAGCAGTAGGGGACTAGCGGGAACCTACGAGCAGTACTTC. The rearrangement joins TRBV10-2 to TRBJ2-7, with TRBD2 identical over 13 bases. Germline trimming cut 5 bases from V and 2 bases from J; bases unmatched to any gene: 3. The CDR3 has 15 amino acids. CDR1 WSHSY and CDR2 SAAADI come from the germline V gene.

The CDR3 nucleotides are TGTGCCACCAGCATGGACAGGGTGAACACTGAAGCTTTCTTT. This gives the protein CATSMDRVNTEAFF. The rearrangement links TRBV15 to TRBJ1-1, with 8 bases identical to TRBD1. J was trimmed by 0 bases and V by 4 bases; bases with no gene match: 1. CDR1 LNHNV and CDR2 YYDKDF come from the germline V gene (reference sequence). This CDR3 is 14 amino acids long.

This clone was counted a few times. The chain links TRBV6-5 to TRBJ2-2; tentatively, D is TRBD2 (6 bases). Germline CDR1 is MNHEY and CDR2 is SVGAGI. Trimming pared 7 bases from V and 5 bases from J, leaving 17 bases between. The CDR3 spans 15 residues. The CDR3 loop is CASTLSGPPTGELFF. CDR3 DNA: TGTGCCAGCACTTTAAGCGGGCCCCCTACCGGGGAGCTGTTTTTT.

V gene TRBV2 combines with J gene TRBJ1-5; weak D call: TRBD1 (5 bases). V lost 6 bases to trimming and J lost 3 bases, with 9 bases between them. CDR1 and CDR2 from the germline V gene are SNHLY and FYNNEI. CDR3 length equals 13 residues. This chain's CDR3 is CASSVDTNQPQHF. CDR3 DNA sequence: TGTGCCAGCAGCGTGGACACCAATCAGCCCCAGCATTTT. Full variable domain (missing parts from reference TRBV2 and TRBJ1-5): EPEVTQTPSHQVTQMGQEVILRCVPISNHLYFYWYRQILGQKVEFLVSFYNNEISEKSEIFDDQFSVERPDGSNFTLKIRSTKLEDSAMYFCASSVDTNQPQHFGDGTRLSIL.

In nucleotides, the CDR3 is TGTGCCAGCAGCGTAGGGACTAGCCGACAGCAGGATACGCAGTATTTT. Translating gives CASSVGTSRQQDTQYF. The genes are TRBV9 and TRBJ2-3; 8 nucleotides line up with TRBD2. Trimming took 0 bases from V and 6 from J; bases not matched to a gene: 9. The CDR3 consists of 16 residues. The germline gives CDR1 SGDLS, CDR2 YYNGEE.